Below, 15 T cell receptor beta chains from the same sample are listed, as sequenced in a study of regulatory T cells in long-lasting Graves disease. The time point is: persistent/refractory GD, antithyroid drugs over 5 years with positive TRAb. With RNA extracted from PBMCs as input, the TCR library was made. Relying on iRepertoire HTBI primers and Arm-PCR of CDR3 regions, the team built TCR beta libraries. TCRdb re-derived calls from the multiplex PCR reads in MiXCR, one entry per CDR3 protein. The sample includes 350,000 to 500,000 distinct CDR3 sequences, over 20% of them seen just once. Sample: peripheral blood mononuclear cells (PBMCs), taken when the disease was refractory, from a patient treated with antithyroid drugs. These receptors all stem from a female donor with Graves disease.

This clonotype was seen only a few times. One end of the junction varies from germline; a read error may be responsible. V gene TRBV2 combines with J gene TRBJ2-7, with D possibly called TRBD1 or TRBD2 (5 bases each). The CDR3 consists of 14 residues. The germline V gene has CDR1 SNHLY and CDR2 FYNNEI. Here the CDR3 reads CASSDTGALDRGLF. The CDR3 region has the DNA TGTGCCAGCAGTGACACCGGGGCCTTGGACCGAGGGCTGTTC.

In its sample, this clonotype was seen many times. The rearrangement joins TRBV28 to TRBJ1-5; D unclear. Germline loops: CDR1 MDHEN, CDR2 SYDVKM. CDR3 length: 15 amino acids. Trimming took 1 base from V and 5 from J, leaving 12 bases between them. The CDR3 nucleotides read TGTGCCAGCAGTTTATCCGGACGACCCGATCAGCCCCAGCATTTT. Its translation: CASSLSGRPDQPQHF.

This clonotype appeared many times. This sequence joins TRBV20-1 and TRBJ1-1, with D uncertain. V lost 6 bases to trimming and J lost 1 base, with 6 bases between them. Germline V gene sequence: CDR1 DFQATT, CDR2 SNEGSKA (reference sequence). The CDR3 runs to 11 residues. CDR3 amino acids: CSASTNTEAFF. In nucleotides, the CDR3 is TGCAGTGCAAGTACGAACACTGAAGCTTTCTTT.

In this sample, this clonotype turned up a few times. The chain links TRBV3-1 to TRBJ1-5; 10 bases fit TRBD1. The CDR3 has 17 residues. With V trimmed by 0 bases and J by 5 bases, 7 bases remained unmatched. Germline V gene lookup returns CDR1 LGHDT and CDR2 YNNKEL (reference sequence). The CDR3 region has the DNA TGTGCCAGCAGCCAAGATCCCCCCGGACAGGGGGATCAGCCCCAGCATTTT. This codes for CASSQDPPGQGDQPQHF.

This clonotype occurred many times. The V and J genes are TRBV27 and TRBJ2-7; D possibly corresponds to TRBD2 (5 bases). Germline CDR1 reads MNHEY; CDR2 reads SMNVEV (reference sequence). CDR3 length: 13 amino acids. V dropped 2 bases and J dropped 2 bases, with 7 bases sitting between them. The DNA of the CDR3 is TGTGCCAGCAGTTTAGGGAGAACCTACGAGCAGTACTTC. Protein sequence: CASSLGRTYEQYF.

This clonotype was seen ten or more times. The rearrangement joins TRBV28 to TRBJ2-7; D unclear. Trimming shortened V by 2 bases and J by 2 bases, and 7 bases separated the two germline ends. The CDR3 runs 13 residues. The germline V gene encodes CDR1 MDHEN and CDR2 SYDVKM. The CDR3 nucleotides read TGTGCCAGCAGTTTACGGACGCCCTACGAGCAGTACTTC. This gives the protein CASSLRTPYEQYF.

J is TRBJ1-1 and V is TRBV5-1, with 7 bases lining up with TRBD1. The CDR3 loop spans 14 amino acids. V shed 3 bases, J shed 1 base, and the junction held 3 bases outside the gene matches. Per germline, CDR1 SGHRS and CDR2 YFSETQ. As DNA, the CDR3 is TGCGCCAGCAGCTGGGGGACAGCGAACACTGAAGCTTTCTTT. Residues: CASSWGTANTEAFF. Variable domain in full (rest from reference TRBV5-1 and TRBJ1-1): KAGVTQTPRYLIKTRGQQVTLSCSPISGHRSVSWYQQTPGQGLQFLFEYFSETQRNKGNFPGRFSGRQFSNSRSEMNVSTLELGDSALYLCASSWGTANTEAFFGQGTRLTVV.

This clonotype was picked up a small number of times. The chain recombines TRBV5-1 with TRBJ2-2; maybe TRBD2 (6 bases). Trimming took off 0 bases at V and 4 bases at J, with 13 bases between the two ends. The CDR3 runs 16 residues. The V gene's germline CDR1 is SGHRS and CDR2 YFSETQ. The CDR3 coding sequence is TGCGCCAGCAGCTTGGTGGGCAGGGACTTCACCGGGGAGCTGTTTTTT. Translating gives CASSLVGRDFTGELFF.

This clonotype came up many times. This sequence joins TRBV19 and TRBJ1-2; TRBD1 might be the D (6 bases). Trimming removed 6 bases from V and 2 bases from J, with 10 bases in between. Germline-derived CDR1 and CDR2 are LNHDA and SQIVND (reference sequence). CDR3 size: 13 residues. CDR3 bases: TGTGCCAGTAGGACAGGACTGAACTATGGCTACACCTTC. Amino acid sequence: CASRTGLNYGYTF.

This clonotype was detected many times. The chain couples TRBV20-1 to TRBJ2-7, with D maybe TRBD2 (6 bases). CDR1 is DFQATT and CDR2 is SNEGSKA in the germline V gene (reference sequence). Trimming took off 1 base at V and 6 bases at J, with 16 bases between the two ends. The CDR3 contains 14 residues. CDR3 coding DNA: TGCAGTGCTAGAGGGACTACAGACAGCCGCGAGCAGTACTTC. It translates to CSARGTTDSREQYF.

For this clonotype: A much larger clone differs from this one at a single base, so this may be a read error. The chain uses TRBV28 and TRBJ1-2, with D tentatively TRBD1 (5 bases). Germline CDR1 and CDR2: MDHEN and SYDVKM. This CDR3 comprises 14 residues. CDR3 residues: CATSLAGTNYGYTF. DNA for the CDR3: TGTGCCACCAGTTTGGCCGGGACCAACTATGGCTACACCTTC.

This clonotype has a handful of counts. The chain couples TRBV25-1 to TRBJ1-4; D unresolved. V was pared by 3 bases and J by 0 bases, with 20 bases between. Per germline, CDR1 MGHDK and CDR2 SYGVNS. The CDR3 is made up of 19 amino acids. The CDR3 bases are TGTGCCAGCAGTGATGGTTGGATTGGGCAGACTGCAACTAATGAAAAACTGTTTTTT. Its translation is CASSDGWIGQTATNEKLFF.

This clonotype has just a few counts. This chain links TRBV25-1 with TRBJ1-2; the D gene is possibly TRBD1 (5 bases). V was pared by 2 bases and J by 6 bases, with 10 bases between. Germline V gene lookup returns CDR1 MGHDK and CDR2 SYGVNS. The CDR3 loop spans 13 amino acids. CDR3 residues: CASSEGGKHGYTF. CDR3 coding DNA: TGTGCCAGCAGTGAAGGGGGGAAACATGGCTACACCTTC.

Regarding this clonotype: It may be a read error: a sequence one base away is much more abundant. The rearrangement links TRBV6-1 to TRBJ2-5; D remains ambiguous. V was trimmed by 10 bases and J by 2 bases, leaving 14 bases between them. Germline CDR1 is MNHNS and CDR2 is SASEGT. This CDR3 has 13 amino acids. CDR3 bases: TGTGCCATCACGGGTGCGGAGCAAGAGACCCAGTACTTC. Amino acid sequence: CAITGAEQETQYF.

This clonotype has a count of ten or more. The chain has TRBV11-2 and TRBJ2-7, with D possibly being TRBD1 (6 bases). Trimming shortened V by 2 bases and J by 2 bases, and 13 bases separated the two germline ends. The CDR3 length is 15 residues. Germline values: CDR1 SGHAT, CDR2 FQNNGV. CDR3: CASSLWTADTYEQYF. The CDR3 region has the DNA TGTGCCAGCAGCTTATGGACAGCCGATACCTACGAGCAGTACTTC.